This T cell receptor beta chain was recorded in a study of T cells after somatic rescue of genetic block (dated by TCRdb to 2020 to 2021). Broadly, across the study: What the study looked at was long-term robustness, specifically in a T-cell system that came about through somatic rescue of a genetic block in T-cell development.

The CDR3 sequence holds 16 residues, the cysteine and phenylalanine included. Left in the record is the CDR3 DNA by itself, 48 bases read in frame from the first base. Based on the germline V gene, the CDR1 and CDR2 sequences are MDHEN and SYDVKM. Here V drops 5 bases and J drops 2 bases, and the junction holds 5 bases not matched to any gene. Receptor libraries were prepared by the immunoSEQ multiplex PCR assay. TCRdb limited this immuneACCESS table to in-frame rearrangements with V and J called. A share of clones is missing; checked studies link under half to unresolved V genes, and the rest is unexplained. Present in this sample are approximately 10,000 clones, approximately 79% of which were seen just once. The ten largest clones represent around 22% of the sample. Note on this clone: Its antigen remains undetermined. There are no base qualities to consult, and no much larger clone falls within one base.

The TCR originated in a boy aged 5-17 years. Sequenced sample: peripheral blood mononuclear cells (PBMCs). This chain is built from TRBV28 and TRBJ2-2, with 10 junctional bases fitting TRBD2. The CDR3 loop reads CASSPWTSGNTGELFF. At the DNA level, the sequence is TGTGCCAGCAGTCCTTGGACTAGCGGCAACACCGGGGAGCTGTTTTTT.